Below are 23 T cell receptor beta chains sequenced from a single sample in a study of CD8+ T cells in alopecia areata (dated by TCRdb to the late 2010s). The library was obtained by the immunoSEQ multiplex PCR assay. For TCR sequencing, RNA was extracted from every sample and reverse transcribed into cDNA to serve as template. TCRdb re-hosts the immuneACCESS table, in-frame sequences only. Its copies lack some clones; in the studies checked, an unresolved V gene accounts for under half of them, and the cause for the rest is not known. The sample yields approximately 150,000 clones; 51% were counted once. 0.85% to 1% of the sample is in the top ten clones. In the paper's terms, the time point label means: baseline before oral tofacitinib. This material consisted of CD4+ T cells sorted from blood, taken at week 0. These receptors were obtained from a human donor with alopecia areata.

This rearrangement joins TRBV5-4 to TRBJ1-2, with a tentative D call TRBD1 (5 bases). The V gene lost 4 bases and the J gene lost 4 bases, with 8 bases spanning the gap. The CDR3 loop spans 12 amino acids. Germline-derived CDR1 and CDR2 are SGHNT and YYREEE (reference sequence). The DNA of the CDR3 is TGTGCCAGCAGCCCGGGGACCTATGGCTACACCTTC. Its protein is CASSPGTYGYTF.

The chain uses TRBV28 and TRBJ2-7; no reliable D call. The V gene's germline CDR1 is MDHEN and CDR2 SYDVKM. V lost 6 bases to trimming and J lost 6 bases, with 12 bases between them. This CDR3 contains 12 residues. This CDR3 reads CASSSTVLEQYF. The CDR3, as DNA: TGTGCCAGCAGCTCGACTGTCCTCGAGCAGTACTTC.

This clone was observed a few times. This rearrangement joins TRBV14 to TRBJ2-5; 10 bases match TRBD2. Losses at the gene ends were 4 bases for V and 2 bases for J; bases not matched to a gene: 4. The CDR3 has 15 amino acids. CDR1 is SGHDN and CDR2 is FVKESK in the germline V gene. The chain's CDR3 is CASSLLAGTQETQYF. CDR3 bases: TGTGCCAGCAGCCTACTAGCGGGGACACAAGAGACCCAGTACTTC.

The table lists this clone with a few counts. The V call is TRBV5-6, the J call TRBJ2-3; no clear D gene. CDR3 size: 14 residues. Germline CDR1 is SGHDT and CDR2 is YYEEEE. Trimming removed 0 bases from V and 4 bases from J, with 9 bases in between. CDR3 nucleotide sequence: TGTGCCAGCAGCTTGGAATCGGGCGCAGATACGCAGTATTTT. Translating it yields CASSLESGADTQYF.

The chain uses TRBV29-1 and TRBJ2-5; D remains ambiguous. The ends were cut back, 5 bases at V and 3 bases at J, with 4 bases in the middle. The CDR3 contains 10 residues. The germline CDR1 and CDR2 sequences are SQVTM and ANQGSEA. The CDR3 DNA sequence: TGCAGCGTTAATAAAGAGACCCAGTACTTC. This translates into CSVNKETQYF.

V usage is TRBV30 and J usage is TRBJ2-3, with 7 nucleotides matching TRBD2. The CDR3 length is 13 residues. The germline gives CDR1 GTSNPN, CDR2 SVGIG (reference sequence). Trimming at V came to 7 bases and at J to 6 bases, leaving 10 bases not matched to a gene. The CDR3 loop is CALEREGRDTQYF. The CDR3 bases are TGTGCCTTAGAGAGGGAGGGCCGTGATACGCAGTATTTT. The whole variable domain, filled in from reference TRBV30 and TRBJ2-3, reads SQTIHQWPATLVQPVGSPLSLECTVEGTSNPNLYWYRQAAGRGLQLLFYSVGIGQISSEVPQNLSASRPQDRQFILSSKKLLLSDSGFYLCALEREGRDTQYFGPGTRLTVL.

The DNA for the CDR3 is TGTGCCAGCTCACCACTCAGGGAAGGGTATGGCTACACCTTC. Amino acid sequence: CASSPLREGYGYTF. The rearrangement links TRBV18 to TRBJ1-2, with D possibly being TRBD1 (5 bases). CDR1 is KGHSH, CDR2 LQKENI, per germline. The V end lost 1 base, the J end lost 5 bases, and 11 bases lay between the germline ends. The CDR3 totals 14 residues.

This clone was counted a few times. The chain combines TRBV7-2 with TRBJ2-3; TRBD2 matches 8 bases. This CDR3 comprises 15 residues. V lost 5 bases to trimming and J lost 6 bases; unmatched junction nucleotides: 10. From germline, CDR1 is SGHTA and CDR2 FQGNSA. The CDR3 loop is CASSRRGGAGDTQYF. CDR3 sequence (DNA): TGTGCCAGCAGCCGCCGGGGGGGTGCAGGGGATACGCAGTATTTT. The full variable domain, its missing parts supplied by reference TRBV7-2 and TRBJ2-3, is GAGVSQSPSNKVTEKGKDVELRCDPISGHTALYWYRQSLGQGLEFLIYFQGNSAPDKSGLPSDRFSAERTGGSVSTLTIQRTQQEDSAVYLCASSRRGGAGDTQYFGPGTRLTVL.

This sequence joins TRBV27 and TRBJ1-2, with D hard to call. Germline CDR1 and CDR2: MNHEY and SMNVEV (reference sequence). V was clipped by 1 base and J by 2 bases, with 14 bases between them. The CDR3 is 16 residues long. CDR3 nucleotide sequence: TGTGCCAGCAGTTTATTTTTAGATGGGCAGAACTATGGCTACACCTTC. This encodes CASSLFLDGQNYGYTF.

This clone was recorded a few times. The genes are TRBV5-1 and TRBJ2-1; D remains unclear. CDR1 is SGHRS and CDR2 is YFSETQ in the germline V gene. This CDR3 comprises 15 residues. With 4 bases removed from V and 4 bases from J, the gap between germline ends came to 15 bases. The CDR3 is CASSNGRIEYNEQFF. In DNA form, the CDR3 reads TGCGCCAGCAGCAACGGACGGATCGAGTACAATGAGCAGTTCTTC.

This clone has only a few counts. The J gene is TRBJ2-3, the V gene TRBV29-1, with D possibly matching TRBD2 (6 bases). Trimming took 4 bases from V and 6 from J, leaving 17 bases between them. This CDR3 has 14 amino acids. The germline V gene encodes CDR1 SQVTM and CDR2 ANQGSEA. In DNA form, the CDR3 reads TGCAGCGTTGTCCTAGCGATGGGGGGTGATACGCAGTATTTT. Translating gives CSVVLAMGGDTQYF.

The V call is TRBV4-1, the J call TRBJ2-6; TRBD1 matches at 10 bases. Trimming removed 4 bases from V and 4 bases from J; junction bases left unmatched: 10. CDR3 length: 18 residues. Germline lookup yields CDR1 MGHRA and CDR2 YSYEKL. The CDR3 region is CASSLPSGQGRGANVLTF. The DNA for the CDR3 is TGCGCCAGCAGCCTTCCTTCGGGACAGGGGAGAGGGGCCAACGTCCTGACTTTC.

This clone was observed once. The V gene is TRBV30, the J gene TRBJ2-2; 9 positions match TRBD2. CDR3 size: 13 residues. V trimming: 6 bases; J trimming: 6 bases; junction bases outside the gene matches: 5. The germline V gene has CDR1 GTSNPN and CDR2 SVGIG (reference sequence). The CDR3, as DNA: TGTGCCTGTAGCGGGAGCGGTTCCGGGGAGCTGTTTTTT. This sequence encodes CACSGSGSGELFF.

The genes are TRBV10-3 and TRBJ2-1; D is ambiguous. Germline values: CDR1 ENHRY, CDR2 SYGVKD. The CDR3 sequence is 14 residues long. Trimming stripped 3 bases from V and 9 bases from J, with 15 bases between. The CDR3, as DNA: TGTGCCATCAGTGATGGTGGGAACTGGGCTGAGCAGTTCTTC. This translates into CAISDGGNWAEQFF.

This clone came up once. The gene calls are TRBV30 and TRBJ1-1; TRBD1 matches 7 bases. The junction had 4 bases not matched to a gene; V was cut back by 7 bases and J by 8 bases. This CDR3 has 10 amino acids. The germline V gene has CDR1 GTSNPN and CDR2 SVGIG (reference sequence). Here the CDR3 DNA reads TGTGCCTCCCGACAGGGAGAAGCTTTCTTT. It specifies CASRQGEAFF.

The chain couples TRBV7-8 to TRBJ1-1; D not resolved. CDR3 length: 13 residues. Germline-derived CDR1 and CDR2 are SGHVS and FQNEAQ. The V and J ends lost 2 bases and 8 bases respectively, with 12 bases between them. The CDR3 nucleotides read TGTGCCAGCAGCTTACGAGGGCGGGGAGAAGCTTTCTTT. Translating gives CASSLRGRGEAFF.

This clone was picked up a small number of times. The chain employs TRBV7-9 and TRBJ2-5; 8 bases line up with TRBD1. Trimming at V came to 3 bases and at J to 4 bases, leaving 10 bases not matched to a gene. The CDR3 has 16 residues. The germline CDR1 and CDR2 sequences are SEHNR and FQNEAQ (reference sequence). CDR3 loop: CASSFSGRGLGETQYF. CDR3 DNA: TGTGCCAGCAGCTTTTCGGGCAGGGGGCTCGGAGAGACCCAGTACTTC.

This clone was recorded a few times. The chain combines TRBV6-1 with TRBJ2-1; D may be TRBD1 or TRBD2 (5 bases each). V lost 4 bases and J 5 bases, leaving 15 bases between the germline ends. The CDR3 spans 15 residues. Germline CDR1 reads MNHNS; CDR2 reads SASEGT. CDR3 coding DNA: TGTGCCAGCAGTGTCCGAGAGGGGCCACACAATGAGCAGTTCTTC. It specifies CASSVREGPHNEQFF.

Remarks on this clone: Other DNA sequences in this sample translate to the same CDR3. J is TRBJ1-5 and V is TRBV7-9; D is unclear. Germline V gene lookup returns CDR1 SEHNR and CDR2 FQNEAQ (reference sequence). This CDR3 region has 12 residues. The ends were cut back, 1 base at V and 7 bases at J, with 5 bases in the middle. The chain's CDR3 is CASSLDGQPQHF. CDR3 sequence (DNA): TGTGCCAGCAGCTTAGATGGACAGCCCCAGCATTTT.

Here the CDR3 DNA reads TGCGCCAGCGGAGACAGGGTCCTAGCCAAAAACATTCAGTACTTC. This encodes CASGDRVLAKNIQYF. The chain recombines TRBV23-1 with TRBJ2-4, with TRBD1 matching over 7 bases. TRBV23-1 qualifies as an ORF whose function is uncertain. This CDR3 comprises 15 residues. The V segment lost 8 bases and the J segment 0 bases; nucleotides outside the gene matches: 7.

This clone has just a few counts. The chain recombines TRBV29-1 with TRBJ1-1, with 8 nucleotides matching TRBD1. Trimming removed 8 bases from V and 1 base from J; junction bases left unmatched: 9. Germline CDR1 and CDR2: SQVTM and ANQGSEA. The CDR3 sequence is 14 residues long. For the CDR3, the DNA is TGCAGCACACGGAGTGACAGGGGGAACACTGAAGCTTTCTTT. Protein product: CSTRSDRGNTEAFF.

V usage is TRBV28 and J usage is TRBJ2-4, with D possibly being TRBD1 (6 bases). This CDR3 has 15 amino acids. V gave up 5 bases and J gave up 6 bases, with 17 bases separating them. Germline V lookup: CDR1 MDHEN, CDR2 SYDVKM. In DNA, the CDR3 is TGTGCCAGCAGTCCCAAGGGGGTGGGCGGAAACATTCAGTACTTC. It is translated as CASSPKGVGGNIQYF.

This clone was observed a few times. Other DNA sequences in this specimen translate into the identical CDR3. This chain links TRBV29-1 with TRBJ1-5, with 7 bases lining up with TRBD1. From germline, CDR1 is SQVTM and CDR2 ANQGSEA. The trim removed 4 bases at V and 1 base at J, leaving 1 base unmatched. The CDR3 totals 13 residues. CDR3 amino acids: CSVGQGSNQPQHF. In DNA, the CDR3 is TGCAGCGTTGGACAGGGAAGCAATCAGCCCCAGCATTTT.